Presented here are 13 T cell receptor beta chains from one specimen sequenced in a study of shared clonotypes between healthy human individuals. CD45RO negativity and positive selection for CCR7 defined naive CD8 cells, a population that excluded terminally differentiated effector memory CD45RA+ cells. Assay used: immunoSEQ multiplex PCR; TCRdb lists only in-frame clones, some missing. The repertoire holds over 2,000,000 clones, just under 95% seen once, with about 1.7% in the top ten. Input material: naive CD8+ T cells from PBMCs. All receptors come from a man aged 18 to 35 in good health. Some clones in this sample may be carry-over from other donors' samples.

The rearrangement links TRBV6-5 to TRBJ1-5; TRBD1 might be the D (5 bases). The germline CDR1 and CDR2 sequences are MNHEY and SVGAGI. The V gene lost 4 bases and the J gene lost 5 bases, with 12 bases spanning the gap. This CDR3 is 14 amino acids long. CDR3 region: CASSSQGRDQPQHF. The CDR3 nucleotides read TGTGCCAGCAGTTCCCAGGGAAGGGATCAGCCCCAGCATTTT.

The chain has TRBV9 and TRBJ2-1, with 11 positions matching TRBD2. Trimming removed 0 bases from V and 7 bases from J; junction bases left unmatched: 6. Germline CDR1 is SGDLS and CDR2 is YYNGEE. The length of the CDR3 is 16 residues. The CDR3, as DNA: TGTGCCAGCAGCGTAGAAGGTAGCGGGAGGGGGAATGAGCAGTTCTTC. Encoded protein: CASSVEGSGRGNEQFF.

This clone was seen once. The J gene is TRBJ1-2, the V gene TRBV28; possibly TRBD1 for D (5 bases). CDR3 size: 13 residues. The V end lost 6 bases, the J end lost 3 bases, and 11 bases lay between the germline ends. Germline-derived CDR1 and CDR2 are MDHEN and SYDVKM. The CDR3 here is CASSYTGDYGYTF. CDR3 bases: TGTGCCAGCAGCTACACGGGGGACTATGGCTACACCTTC.

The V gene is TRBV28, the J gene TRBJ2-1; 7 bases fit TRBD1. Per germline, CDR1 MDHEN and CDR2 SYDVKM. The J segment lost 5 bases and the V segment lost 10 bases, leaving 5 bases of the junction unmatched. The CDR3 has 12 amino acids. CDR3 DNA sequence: TGTGCCACCGCGACAGGGAACAATGAGCAGTTCTTC. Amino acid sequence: CATATGNNEQFF.

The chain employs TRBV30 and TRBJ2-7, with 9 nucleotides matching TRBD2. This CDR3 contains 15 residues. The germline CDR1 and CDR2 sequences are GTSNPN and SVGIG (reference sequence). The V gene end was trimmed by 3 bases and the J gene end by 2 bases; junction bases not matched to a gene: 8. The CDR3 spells CAWSSPGLAPYEQYF. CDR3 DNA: TGTGCCTGGAGCTCACCGGGACTAGCTCCCTACGAGCAGTACTTC.

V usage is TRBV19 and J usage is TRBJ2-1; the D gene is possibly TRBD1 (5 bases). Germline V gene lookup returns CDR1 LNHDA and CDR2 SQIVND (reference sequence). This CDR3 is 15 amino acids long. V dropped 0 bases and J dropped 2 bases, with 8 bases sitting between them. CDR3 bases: TGTGCCAGTAGTATAGATCTAGGGGCCTACAATGAGCAGTTCTTC. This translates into CASSIDLGAYNEQFF.

For the CDR3, the DNA is TGCAGCGGCCGGGACAGGGGGCAGGCGAACACTGAAGCTTTCTTT. Translation gives CSGRDRGQANTEAFF. The rearrangement uses TRBV29-1 and TRBJ1-1; 12 bases are shared with TRBD1. Trimming cost V 7 bases and J 1 base; bases outside gene matches: 7. The CDR3 covers 15 residues. CDR1 is SQVTM and CDR2 is ANQGSEA in the germline V gene.

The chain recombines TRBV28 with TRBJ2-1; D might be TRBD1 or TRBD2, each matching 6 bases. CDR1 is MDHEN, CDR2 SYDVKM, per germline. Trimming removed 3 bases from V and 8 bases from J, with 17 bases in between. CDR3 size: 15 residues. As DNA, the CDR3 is TGTGCCAGCAGTTTTTACGGCCCCGGGGGCTATGAGCAGTTCTTC. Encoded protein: CASSFYGPGGYEQFF.

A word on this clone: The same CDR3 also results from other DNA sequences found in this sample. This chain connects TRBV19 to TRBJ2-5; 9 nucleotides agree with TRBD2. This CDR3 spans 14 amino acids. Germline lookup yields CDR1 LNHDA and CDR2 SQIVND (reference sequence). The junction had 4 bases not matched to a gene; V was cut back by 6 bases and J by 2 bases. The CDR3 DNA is TGTGCCAGTAGCATCACTAGCGGGCAAGAGACCCAGTACTTC. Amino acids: CASSITSGQETQYF.

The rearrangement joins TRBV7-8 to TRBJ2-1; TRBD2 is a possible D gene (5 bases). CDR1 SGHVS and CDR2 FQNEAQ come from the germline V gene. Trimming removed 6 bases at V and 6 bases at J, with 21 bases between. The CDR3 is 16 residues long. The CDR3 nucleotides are TGTGCCAGCAGAGCCTTACTGGGAGTTCAATCCAATGAGCAGTTCTTC. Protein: CASRALLGVQSNEQFF.

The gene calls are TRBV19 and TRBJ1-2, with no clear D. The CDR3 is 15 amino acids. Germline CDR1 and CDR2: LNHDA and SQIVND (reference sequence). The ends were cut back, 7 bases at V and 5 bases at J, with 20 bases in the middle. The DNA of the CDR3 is TGTGCCAGTACGGAGTCCCAGAGCACGAAATATGGCTACACCTTC. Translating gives CASTESQSTKYGYTF. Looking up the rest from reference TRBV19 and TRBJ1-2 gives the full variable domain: DGGITQSPKYLFRKEGQNVTLSCEQNLNHDAMYWYRQDPGQGLRLIYYSQIVNDFQKGDIAEGYSVSREKKESFPLTVTSAQKNPTAFYLCASTESQSTKYGYTFGSGTRLTVV.

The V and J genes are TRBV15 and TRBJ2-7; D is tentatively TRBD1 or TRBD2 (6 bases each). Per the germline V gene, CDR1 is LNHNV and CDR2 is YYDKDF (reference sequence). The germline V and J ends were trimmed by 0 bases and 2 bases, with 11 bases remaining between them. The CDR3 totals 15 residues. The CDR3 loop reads CATSREGGRAYEQYF. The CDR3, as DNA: TGTGCCACCAGCAGAGAAGGGGGGCGTGCCTACGAGCAGTACTTC.

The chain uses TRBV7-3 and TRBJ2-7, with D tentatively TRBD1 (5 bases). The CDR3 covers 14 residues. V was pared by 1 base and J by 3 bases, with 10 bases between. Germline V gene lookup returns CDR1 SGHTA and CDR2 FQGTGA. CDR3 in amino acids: CASSLKVRDYEQYF. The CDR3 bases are TGTGCCAGCAGCTTAAAGGTCAGGGACTACGAGCAGTACTTC.